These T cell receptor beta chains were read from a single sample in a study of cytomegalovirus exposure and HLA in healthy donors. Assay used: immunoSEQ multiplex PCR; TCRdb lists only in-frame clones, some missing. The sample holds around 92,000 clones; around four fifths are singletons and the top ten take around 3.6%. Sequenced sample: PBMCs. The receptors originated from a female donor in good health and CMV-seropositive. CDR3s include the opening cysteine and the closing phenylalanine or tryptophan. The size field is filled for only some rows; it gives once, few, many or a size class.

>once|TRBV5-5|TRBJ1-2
CASSRGRTGVSDGYTF
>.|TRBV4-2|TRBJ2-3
CASSQVGGDVVRDTQYF
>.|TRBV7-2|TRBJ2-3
CASSWQTGGEIDTQYF
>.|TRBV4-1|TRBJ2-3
CASSYSGGPRTDTQYF
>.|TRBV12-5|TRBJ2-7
CASGTGGEISYEQYF
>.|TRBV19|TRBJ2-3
CASSLGLATDTQYF
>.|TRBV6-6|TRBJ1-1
CASSYGGDYKNTEAFF
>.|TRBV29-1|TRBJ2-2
CSVEVRGSGRDTGELFF
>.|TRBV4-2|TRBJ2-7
CASSQDRSSSYEQYF
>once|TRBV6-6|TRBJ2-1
CASSHLKSPRNEQFF
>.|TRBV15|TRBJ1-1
CATSRGKTINTEAFF
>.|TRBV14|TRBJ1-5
CASSRQGGGSSNQPQHF
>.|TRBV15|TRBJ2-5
CATSRRQGVETQYF
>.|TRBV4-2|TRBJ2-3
CASSQASGGATDTQYF
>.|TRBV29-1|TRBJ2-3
CSLSPDRGTDTQYF
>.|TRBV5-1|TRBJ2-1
CASSLDRGSYNEQFF
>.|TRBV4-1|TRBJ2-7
CASSQQVNSYEQYF
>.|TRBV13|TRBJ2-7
CASSLGGDYYEQYF
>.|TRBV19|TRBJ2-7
CASSIGQIPYEQYF
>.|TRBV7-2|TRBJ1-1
CASSARQGAEAFF
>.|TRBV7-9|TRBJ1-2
CASSFDRPVSYGYTF
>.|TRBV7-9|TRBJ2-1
CASSLVQGLDQFSYNEQFF
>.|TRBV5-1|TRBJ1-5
CASSLVGGDQPQHF
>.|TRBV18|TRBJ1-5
CASSLGQNQYSNQPQHF
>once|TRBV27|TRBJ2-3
CASSGSPGLAFTDTQYF
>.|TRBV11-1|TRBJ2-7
CASSLNRVLLYEQYF
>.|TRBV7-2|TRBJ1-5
CASSLAGTGVQPQHF
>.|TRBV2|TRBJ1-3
CASNGQSGNTIYF
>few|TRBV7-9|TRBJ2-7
CASTWGVVTREQYF
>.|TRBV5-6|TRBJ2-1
CASSVYLAGVSYNEQFF
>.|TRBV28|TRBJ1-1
CASSPPSRQVGRSTEAFF
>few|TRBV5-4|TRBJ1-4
CASSGGNREKLFF
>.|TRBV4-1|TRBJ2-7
CASSQSLKASSTYEQYF
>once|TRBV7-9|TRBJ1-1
CASSRPGQEMNTEAFF
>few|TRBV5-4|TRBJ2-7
CASSLGTSGGSSYEQYF
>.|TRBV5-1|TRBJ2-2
CASSPTLANTGELFF
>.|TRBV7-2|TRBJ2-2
CASSPNGPGVGELFF
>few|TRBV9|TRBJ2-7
CASSSQREGPYEQYF
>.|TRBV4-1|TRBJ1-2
CASSLTTGVNYGYTF
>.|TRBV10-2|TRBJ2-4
CASSESNGARGLSDIQYF
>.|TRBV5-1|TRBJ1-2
CASSSGQGAYGYTF
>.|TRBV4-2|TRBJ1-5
CASSQDVGNQPQHF
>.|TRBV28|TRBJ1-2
CASSRAREERASNYGYTF
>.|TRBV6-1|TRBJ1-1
CASSRTGGITEAFF
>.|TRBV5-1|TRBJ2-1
CASRRPSGLSYNEQFF
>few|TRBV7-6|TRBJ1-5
CASSLILRGTDQPQHF